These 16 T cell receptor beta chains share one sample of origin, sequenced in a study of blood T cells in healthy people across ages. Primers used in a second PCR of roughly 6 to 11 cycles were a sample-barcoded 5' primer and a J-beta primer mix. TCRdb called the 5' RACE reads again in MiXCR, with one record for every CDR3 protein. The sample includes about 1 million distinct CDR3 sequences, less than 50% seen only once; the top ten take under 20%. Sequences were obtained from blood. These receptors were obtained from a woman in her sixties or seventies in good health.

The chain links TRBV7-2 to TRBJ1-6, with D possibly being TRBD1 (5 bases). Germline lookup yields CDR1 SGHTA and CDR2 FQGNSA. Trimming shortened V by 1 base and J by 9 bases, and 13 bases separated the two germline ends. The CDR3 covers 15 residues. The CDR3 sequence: CASSLDPTGGSPLHF. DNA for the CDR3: TGTGCCAGCAGCTTAGACCCAACAGGAGGTTCACCCCTCCACTTT. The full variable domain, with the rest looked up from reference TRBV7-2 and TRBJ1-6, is GAGVSQSPSNKVTEKGKDVELRCDPISGHTALYWYRQSLGQGLEFLIYFQGNSAPDKSGLPSDRFSAERTGGSVSTLTIQRTQQEDSAVYLCASSLDPTGGSPLHFGNGTRLTVT.

This CDR3 is CASTTGYTGELFF. The CDR3 DNA sequence: TGTGCCAGCACCACAGGGTACACCGGGGAGCTGTTTTTT. The chain employs TRBV6-1 and TRBJ2-2; weak D call: TRBD1 (6 bases). CDR3 length: 13 residues. Germline CDR1 reads MNHNS; CDR2 reads SASEGT. Trimming left V 7 bases short and J 3 bases short, with 9 bases between.

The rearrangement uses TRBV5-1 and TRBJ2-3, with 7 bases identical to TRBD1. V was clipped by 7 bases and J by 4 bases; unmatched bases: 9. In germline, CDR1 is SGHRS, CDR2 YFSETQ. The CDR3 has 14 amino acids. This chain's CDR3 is CASRPTGRPDTQYF. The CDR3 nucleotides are TGCGCCAGCCGACCGACAGGGCGTCCAGATACGCAGTATTTT.

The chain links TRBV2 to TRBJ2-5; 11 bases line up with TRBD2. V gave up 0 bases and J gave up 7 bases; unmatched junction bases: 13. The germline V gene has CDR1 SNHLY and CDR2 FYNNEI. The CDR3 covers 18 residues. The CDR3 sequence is CASSEAGPLAGGRGTQYF. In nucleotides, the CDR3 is TGTGCCAGCAGTGAAGCTGGACCCTTAGCGGGAGGGCGTGGGACCCAGTACTTC.

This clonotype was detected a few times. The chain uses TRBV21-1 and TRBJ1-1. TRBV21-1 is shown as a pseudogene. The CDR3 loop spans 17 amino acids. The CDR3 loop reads CASSKRANPIRNAEAFF. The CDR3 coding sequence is TGTGCCAGCAGCAAAAGGGCCAACCCCATAAGGAACGCTGAAGCTTTCTTT.

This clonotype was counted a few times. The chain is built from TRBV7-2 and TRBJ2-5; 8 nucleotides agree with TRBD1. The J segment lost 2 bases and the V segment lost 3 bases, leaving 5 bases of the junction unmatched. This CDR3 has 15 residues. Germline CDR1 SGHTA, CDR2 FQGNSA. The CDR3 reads CASSFDRGWQETQYF. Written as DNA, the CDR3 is TGTGCCAGCAGCTTCGACAGGGGTTGGCAAGAGACCCAGTACTTC.

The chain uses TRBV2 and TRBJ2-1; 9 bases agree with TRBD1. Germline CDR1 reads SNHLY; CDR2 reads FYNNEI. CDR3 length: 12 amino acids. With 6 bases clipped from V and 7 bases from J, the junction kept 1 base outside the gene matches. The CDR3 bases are TGTGCCAGCAGGACAGGGGGTAATGAGCAGTTCTTC. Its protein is CASRTGGNEQFF.

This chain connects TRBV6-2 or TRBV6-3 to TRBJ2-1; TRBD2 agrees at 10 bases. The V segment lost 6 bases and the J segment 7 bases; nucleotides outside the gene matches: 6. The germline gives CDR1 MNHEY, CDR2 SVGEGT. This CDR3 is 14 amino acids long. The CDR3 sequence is CASSPWTSGNEQFF. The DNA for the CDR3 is TGTGCCAGCAGCCCCTGGACTAGCGGAAATGAGCAGTTCTTC.

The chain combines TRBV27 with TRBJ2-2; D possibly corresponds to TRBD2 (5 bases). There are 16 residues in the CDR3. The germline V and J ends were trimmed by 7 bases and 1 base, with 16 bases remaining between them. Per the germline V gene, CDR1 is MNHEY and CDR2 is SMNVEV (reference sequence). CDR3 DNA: TGTGCCAGCACCCTCGTTGGGGAGCTGAACACCGGGGAGCTGTTTTTT. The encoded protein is CASTLVGELNTGELFF.

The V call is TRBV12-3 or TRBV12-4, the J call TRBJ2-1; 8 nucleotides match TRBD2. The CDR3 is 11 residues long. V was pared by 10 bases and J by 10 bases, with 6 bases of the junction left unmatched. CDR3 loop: CATTTSGEQFF. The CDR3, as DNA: TGTGCCACCACAACTAGCGGAGAGCAGTTCTTC.

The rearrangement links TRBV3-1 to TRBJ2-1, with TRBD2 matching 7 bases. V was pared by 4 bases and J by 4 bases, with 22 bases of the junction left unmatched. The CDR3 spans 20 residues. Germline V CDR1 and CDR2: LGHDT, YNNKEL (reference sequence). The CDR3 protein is CASSPEREPSVITKYNEQFF. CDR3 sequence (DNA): TGTGCCAGCAGCCCAGAGCGGGAACCCTCAGTCATTACCAAATACAATGAGCAGTTCTTC.

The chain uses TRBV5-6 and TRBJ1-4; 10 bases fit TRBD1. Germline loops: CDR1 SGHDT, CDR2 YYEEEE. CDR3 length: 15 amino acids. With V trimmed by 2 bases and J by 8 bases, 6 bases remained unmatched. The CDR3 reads CASSFGQGEREKLFF. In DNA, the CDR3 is TGTGCCAGCAGCTTCGGACAGGGGGAAAGGGAAAAACTGTTTTTT.

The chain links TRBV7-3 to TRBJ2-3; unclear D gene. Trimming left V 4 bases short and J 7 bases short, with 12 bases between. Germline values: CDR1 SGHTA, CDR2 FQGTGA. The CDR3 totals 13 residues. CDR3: CASSSRAAYTQYF. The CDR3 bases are TGTGCCAGCAGCTCAAGGGCGGCGTATACGCAGTATTTT.

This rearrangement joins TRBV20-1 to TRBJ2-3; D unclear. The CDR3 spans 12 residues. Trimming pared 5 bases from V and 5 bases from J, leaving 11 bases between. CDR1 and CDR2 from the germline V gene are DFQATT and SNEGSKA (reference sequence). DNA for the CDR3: TGCAGTGCTCCGCTAGTAGGAGATACGCAGTATTTT. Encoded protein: CSAPLVGDTQYF.

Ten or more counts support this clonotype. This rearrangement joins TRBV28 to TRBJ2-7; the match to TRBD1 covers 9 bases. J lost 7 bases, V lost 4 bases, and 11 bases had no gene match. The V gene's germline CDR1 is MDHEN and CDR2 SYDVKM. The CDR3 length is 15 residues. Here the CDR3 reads CASSSAGTGTREQYF. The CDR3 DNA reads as TGTGCCAGCAGTTCAGCCGGGACAGGGACGCGAGAGCAGTACTTC.

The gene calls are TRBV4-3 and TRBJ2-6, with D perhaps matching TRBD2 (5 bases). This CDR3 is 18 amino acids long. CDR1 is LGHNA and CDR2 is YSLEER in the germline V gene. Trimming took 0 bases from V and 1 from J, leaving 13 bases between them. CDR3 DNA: TGCGCCAGCAGCCAAGATAAAAGGAGGAGGTCTGGGGCCAACGTCCTGACTTTC. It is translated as CASSQDKRRRSGANVLTF.